This T cell receptor (beta chain) is from a study of Ad26.COV2.S vaccination and SARS-CoV-2 variants. V lost 5 bases and J lost 7; bases outside the gene matches: 7. This CDR3 has 13 residues. CDR1 is SGHTA and CDR2 is FQGNSA in the germline V gene. Data came from immunoSEQ multiplex PCR; TCRdb stores just in-frame clones and leaves some out. The sample carries about half a million clones, approximately 90% recorded once. Indicated treatment: some 20 received Ad26.COV2.S at low or high dose, single or two shots; about 5 received placebo; per-sample allocation not given. Following the first vaccine or placebo injection, samples were taken on day 63. The donor's status was that of an adult aged 18-55 years in Boston.

This specimen was peripheral blood, taken in a trial of Ad26.COV2.S vaccine versus placebo. V and J are TRBV7-2 and TRBJ1-2; the match to TRBD1 covers 7 bases. The receptor's source is a person between 18 and 59 years old who received the Ad26.COV2.S COVID-19 vaccine or a placebo. CDR3 amino acids: CASSMGQTPGYTF. The CDR3 DNA reads as TGTGCCAGCAGCATGGGACAGACGCCTGGCTACACCTTC.